The present entry profiles one T cell receptor (beta chain) with its context. Its antigen is unidentified. The sample is drawn from a study of OX40 agonist ivuxolimab in advanced cancers. The wider study: Patients were treated with ivuxolimab, an agonistic anti-OX40 (CD134) antibody. Patients with hepatocellular carcinoma, melanoma, renal cell or head and neck cancer made up the dose-escalation patients.

Study-level findings and limits: Still undetermined is the antigen specificity of the expanded peripheral T cells.

TCRdb keeps only in-frame clones here, not all; method: immunoSEQ multiplex PCR. Among about 85,000 clones listed, 65% to 90% were seen once. CDR3 length equals 14 residues. CDR1 and CDR2 (germline): GTSNPN, SVGIG (reference sequence). The V gene end was trimmed by 0 bases and the J gene end by 8 bases; junction bases not matched to a gene: 9. Source: CD4+ or CD8+ T cells sorted from blood, taken in a trial of the OX40 agonist ivuxolimab. This TCR was recovered from an adult with an advanced solid tumor such as melanoma, head and neck, liver or kidney cancer. The J gene is TRBJ1-2, the V gene TRBV30, with 7 bases matching TRBD1. The CDR3 bases are TGTGCCTGGAGTGTACAAGGGGGCTCGTTGGGCTACACCTTC. Translated, it gives CAWSVQGGSLGYTF.